The 26 T cell receptor beta chains in this list originate from one sample, sequenced in a study of cytomegalovirus exposure and HLA in healthy donors. The PCR ran on 60 Vbeta and 13 Jbeta primers. Repertoires were generated with immunoSEQ multiplex PCR, while TCRdb's copy carries only in-frame clones and drops some. The table shows about 140,000 clones, with 75% to 90% occurring only once. Sequencing input: PBMCs. These receptors all stem from a woman aged 25 to 39 in good health and CMV-seronegative.

The chain joins TRBV5-4 to TRBJ2-4; the match to TRBD1 covers 9 bases. CDR1 is SGHNT, CDR2 YYREEE, per germline (reference sequence). The CDR3 is 15 residues long. V was pared by 0 bases and J by 8 bases, with 6 bases of the junction left unmatched. The CDR3 is CASSLGGTGSDIQYF. The CDR3 DNA sequence: TGTGCCAGCAGCTTGGGCGGGACAGGGAGTGACATTCAGTACTTC.

This chain joins TRBV18 and TRBJ2-7; 8 bases line up with TRBD1. Trimming cost V 3 bases and J 5 bases; bases outside gene matches: 3. Germline lookup yields CDR1 KGHSH and CDR2 LQKENI. The CDR3 loop spans 13 amino acids. The CDR3 nucleotides are TGTGCCAGCTCACCGTACAGGGGGGACGAGCAGTACTTC. Translation gives CASSPYRGDEQYF.

The chain is built from TRBV9 and TRBJ2-5; 11 bases are shared with TRBD2. J lost 5 bases, V lost 4 bases, and 10 bases had no gene match. Per the germline V gene, CDR1 is SGDLS and CDR2 is YYNGEE. CDR3 size: 16 residues. CDR3 sequence: CASSLGASGRLETQYF. The CDR3 DNA sequence: TGTGCCAGCAGCCTTGGGGCTAGCGGGAGGTTGGAGACCCAGTACTTC.

This chain uses TRBV6-1 with TRBJ1-2; weak D call: TRBD1 (5 bases). V shed 10 bases and J shed 8 bases, with 17 bases lying between them. Germline-derived CDR1 and CDR2 are MNHNS and SASEGT. This CDR3 region has 12 residues. As DNA, the CDR3 is TGTGCCACCCACCGACAGATCTGGGGCTACACCTTC. Its protein product is CATHRQIWGYTF.

The chain combines TRBV29-1 with TRBJ1-2, with 7 bases that match TRBD1. CDR1 and CDR2 from the germline V gene are SQVTM and ANQGSEA. Germline trimming cut 5 bases from V and 7 bases from J; bases unmatched to any gene: 10. The CDR3 totals 13 residues. The CDR3, as DNA: TGCAGCGTTACTGACAGGGCGAGGTTTGGCTACACCTTC. Its translation: CSVTDRARFGYTF.

The chain recombines TRBV5-1 with TRBJ1-4; 9 positions agree with TRBD1. Unmatched junction bases numbered 9, after V lost 3 bases and J lost 0 bases. Germline V CDR1 and CDR2: SGHRS, YFSETQ. The CDR3 runs 18 residues. The CDR3 protein is CASSSGQGKITTNEKLFF. Here the CDR3 DNA reads TGCGCCAGCAGCTCGGGACAGGGAAAAATTACAACTAATGAAAAACTGTTTTTT.

V gene TRBV10-1 combines with J gene TRBJ2-1; TRBD2 matches 9 bases. The trim removed 4 bases at V and 9 bases at J, leaving 10 bases unmatched. This CDR3 spans 15 amino acids. Looked up from germline, CDR1 is WNHNN and CDR2 is SYGVQD (reference sequence). The CDR3 spells CASSGGGRALGEQFF. The CDR3 bases are TGCGCCAGCAGTGGTGGCGGGAGGGCCTTAGGTGAGCAGTTCTTC.

This chain connects TRBV7-2 to TRBJ1-4, with D tentatively TRBD1 (5 bases). V gave up 6 bases and J gave up 4 bases, with 15 bases separating them. CDR3 size: 15 residues. Germline-derived CDR1 and CDR2 are SGHTA and FQGNSA. The chain's CDR3 is CASRPGGRRNEKLFF. The CDR3 DNA is TGTGCCAGCAGACCCGGGGGACGGCGTAATGAAAAACTGTTTTTT. Drawing the rest from reference TRBV7-2 and TRBJ1-4, the complete variable domain is GAGVSQSPSNKVTEKGKDVELRCDPISGHTALYWYRQSLGQGLEFLIYFQGNSAPDKSGLPSDRFSAERTGGSVSTLTIQRTQQEDSAVYLCASRPGGRRNEKLFFGSGTQLSVL.

This chain links TRBV6-4 with TRBJ2-1, with a tentative D call TRBD2 (5 bases). The CDR3 is made up of 14 amino acids. Germline lookup yields CDR1 MRHNA and CDR2 SNTAGT. V shed 2 bases and J shed 8 bases, with 13 bases lying between them. CDR3 region: CASSDQDCLDEQFF. The CDR3 DNA reads as TGTGCCAGCAGTGACCAGGACTGTCTCGATGAGCAGTTCTTC.

The V gene is TRBV11-2, the J gene TRBJ2-1; D is uncertain. CDR1 is SGHAT, CDR2 FQNNGV, per germline. The CDR3 has 14 residues. Trimming removed 0 bases at V and 6 bases at J, with 9 bases between. The CDR3 region has the DNA TGTGCCAGCAGCTTAGATGGCCAGTCCAATGAGCAGTTCTTC. Encoded protein: CASSLDGQSNEQFF.

This clone has more than one count but fewer than ten. This chain joins TRBV11-2 and TRBJ2-7, with a tentative D call TRBD2 (5 bases). Per the germline V gene, CDR1 is SGHAT and CDR2 is FQNNGV. There are 13 residues in the CDR3. V gave up 1 base and J gave up 2 bases, with 6 bases separating them. The CDR3 DNA follows: TGTGCCAGCAGCTTAGGGGAGCCCTACGAGCAGTACTTC. It yields the protein CASSLGEPYEQYF.

V usage is TRBV7-3 and J usage is TRBJ2-2, with 8 bases lining up with TRBD1. The ends lost 4 bases at V and 1 base at J; junction bases unmatched: 2. CDR3 size: 15 residues. Germline V gene data show CDR1 as SGHTA and CDR2 as FQGTGA. This CDR3 is CASSWTGRNTGELFF. In DNA form, the CDR3 reads TGTGCCAGCAGCTGGACAGGGAGGAACACCGGGGAGCTGTTTTTT.

The chain recombines TRBV2 with TRBJ2-7, with 9 nucleotides matching TRBD1. Germline V gene data show CDR1 as SNHLY and CDR2 as FYNNEI. This CDR3 region has 13 residues. Losses at the gene ends were 8 bases for V and 4 bases for J; bases not matched to a gene: 6. The chain's CDR3 is CASVDRGGYEQYF. CDR3 DNA: TGTGCCAGCGTGGACAGGGGTGGATACGAGCAGTACTTC. The full variable domain, in which reference TRBV2 and TRBJ2-7 provide the parts outside the CDR3, is EPEVTQTPSHQVTQMGQEVILRCVPISNHLYFYWYRQILGQKVEFLVSFYNNEISEKSEIFDDQFSVERPDGSNFTLKIRSTKLEDSAMYFCASVDRGGYEQYFGPGTRLTVT.

The chain uses TRBV28 and TRBJ2-1; 10 bases fit TRBD2. Germline values: CDR1 MDHEN, CDR2 SYDVKM. There are 18 residues in the CDR3. Trimming at V came to 6 bases and at J to 0 bases, leaving 11 bases not matched to a gene. CDR3 sequence reads: CASSPGLAKESSYNEQFF. The CDR3 region has the DNA TGTGCCAGCAGCCCGGGACTAGCGAAAGAGAGCTCCTACAATGAGCAGTTCTTC.

The chain joins TRBV5-1 to TRBJ1-3; no clear D gene. Germline V gives CDR1 SGHRS, CDR2 YFSETQ. V was clipped by 4 bases and J by 0 bases, with 11 bases between them. The CDR3 is 15 residues long. CDR3 sequence: CASSRLPGSGNTIYF. Written as DNA, the CDR3 is TGCGCCAGCAGCAGGTTACCGGGCTCTGGAAACACCATATATTTT.

This chain joins TRBV19 and TRBJ2-7; TRBD1 matches at 8 bases. The CDR3 loop spans 14 amino acids. Per germline, CDR1 LNHDA and CDR2 SQIVND (reference sequence). The trim removed 3 bases at V and 6 bases at J, leaving 7 bases unmatched. The CDR3: CASSIRYRGFEQYF. The CDR3 DNA reads TGTGCCAGTAGTATCCGGTACAGGGGGTTCGAGCAGTACTTC. The whole variable domain, filled in from reference TRBV19 and TRBJ2-7, reads DGGITQSPKYLFRKEGQNVTLSCEQNLNHDAMYWYRQDPGQGLRLIYYSQIVNDFQKGDIAEGYSVSREKKESFPLTVTSAQKNPTAFYLCASSIRYRGFEQYFGPGTRLTVT.

This clone was seen a handful of times. The rearrangement joins TRBV30 to TRBJ2-3, with 12 bases aligning to TRBD2. The ends lost 4 bases at V and 5 bases at J; junction bases unmatched: 4. Germline loops: CDR1 GTSNPN, CDR2 SVGIG (reference sequence). The CDR3 runs 14 residues. In nucleotides, the CDR3 is TGTGCCTGGAACCCGGGACTAGCGGGAGATACGCAGTATTTT. It translates to CAWNPGLAGDTQYF.

This clone was observed once. The gene calls are TRBV7-8 and TRBJ2-1; 13 nucleotides agree with TRBD2. The CDR3 consists of 17 residues. V dropped 1 base and J dropped 4; count of bases not matched to a gene: 4. CDR1 is SGHVS, CDR2 FQNEAQ, per germline. CDR3 in amino acids: CASSLGEGLAGYNEQFF. As DNA, the CDR3 is TGTGCCAGCAGCTTAGGGGAGGGACTAGCGGGGTACAATGAGCAGTTCTTC.

The genes are TRBV5-6 and TRBJ2-5; TRBD2 matches 7 bases. The germline gives CDR1 SGHDT, CDR2 YYEEEE. The V segment lost 0 bases and the J segment 5 bases; nucleotides outside the gene matches: 10. This CDR3 is built from 16 residues. The CDR3 sequence is CASSLAAAGLMETQYF. In DNA, the CDR3 is TGTGCCAGCAGCTTGGCCGCGGCGGGACTAATGGAGACCCAGTACTTC.

This sequence joins TRBV5-1 and TRBJ1-5; 7 nucleotides match TRBD1. CDR1 and CDR2 from the germline V gene are SGHRS and YFSETQ. V shed 4 bases, J shed 3 bases, and the junction held 7 bases outside the gene matches. CDR3 length equals 15 residues. The CDR3 DNA reads TGCGCCAGCAGCGAGAGGACAGGAGACAATCAGCCCCAGCATTTT. This gives the protein CASSERTGDNQPQHF.

The chain recombines TRBV25-1 with TRBJ2-2, with 9 bases fitting TRBD2. V lost 1 base and J lost 6; bases outside the gene matches: 9. Germline V gene data show CDR1 as MGHDK and CDR2 as SYGVNS. The CDR3 is 17 amino acids. In DNA form, the CDR3 reads TGTGCCAGCAGTGAATTTGGGGCTAGCGGGATATCCGGGGAGCTGTTTTTT. Protein: CASSEFGASGISGELFF.

This rearrangement joins TRBV5-1 to TRBJ1-2; TRBD1 agrees at 8 bases. This CDR3 has 16 residues. Germline V gene data show CDR1 as SGHRS and CDR2 as YFSETQ. V lost 3 bases, J lost 8 bases, and 15 bases stayed unmatched. Written as DNA, the CDR3 is TGCGCCAGCAGCTCTTCCGGTGGACAGGGTTGGAGAGGCTACACCTTC. This sequence encodes CASSSSGGQGWRGYTF.

This chain uses TRBV2 with TRBJ1-1; 8 bases are shared with TRBD1. Germline V gives CDR1 SNHLY, CDR2 FYNNEI. V shed 6 bases, J shed 8 bases, and the junction held 8 bases outside the gene matches. The length of the CDR3 is 13 residues. CDR3 DNA: TGTGCCAGCAGCGGAACAGGGGGGGTAGAAGCTTTCTTT. Protein product: CASSGTGGVEAFF.

The rearrangement links TRBV13 to TRBJ2-7, with 8 bases that match TRBD1. CDR1 is PRHDT and CDR2 is FYEKMQ in the germline V gene (reference sequence). The CDR3 sequence is 16 residues long. Trimming cost V 1 base and J 0 bases; bases outside gene matches: 5. CDR3 coding DNA: TGTGCCAGCAGCTTAGATTTGGACAGGGCCTCCTACGAGCAGTACTTC. The encoded protein is CASSLDLDRASYEQYF.

The chain recombines TRBV5-1 with TRBJ1-2; no clear D. Germline-derived CDR1 and CDR2 are SGHRS and YFSETQ. The CDR3 runs 14 residues. Trimming removed 4 bases at V and 4 bases at J, with 14 bases between. CDR3 amino acids: CASSPRQALYGYTF. CDR3 nucleotides: TGCGCCAGCAGCCCCCGCCAAGCCCTCTATGGCTACACCTTC.

The chain is built from TRBV2 and TRBJ2-5; no definite D call. The better agreement between TRBJ2-7 and the DNA end casts doubt on the J call. This CDR3 contains 12 residues. The germline gives CDR1 SNHLY, CDR2 FYNNEI. Here the CDR3 DNA reads TGTGCCAGCAGACTATATACCTACGAGCAGTACTTC. Translated, it gives CASRLYTYEQYF.